This entry features one T cell receptor (beta chain) sequence. Antigen: not known. The data were obtained in a study of CD8 T cells in ankylosing spondylitis. MiXCR, run by TCRdb on the 5' RACE reads, gives a single entry per CDR3 protein. The data hold some 840,000 distinct CDR3 sequences, with 12% observed a single time. V was trimmed by 4 bases and J by 0 bases, leaving 9 bases between them. The CDR3 is made up of 14 amino acids. Study-wide results and limits: A motif of seven or eight highly homologous TCR beta variants was seen as apparently characteristic of ankylosing spondylitis blood. Some motif variants had been reported before (in reactive arthritis synovial fluid and blood). Relatively rare in peripheral blood, disease-linked clones were also CD8+.

Input material: blood, either unsorted or a sorted T cell fraction (not recorded which). The rearrangement joins TRBV12-3 or TRBV12-4 to TRBJ1-1; tentatively, D is TRBD1 (5 bases). This TCR was recovered from a male donor with ankylosing spondylitis. CDR3 protein: CASSWGSMNTEAFF. The CDR3 nucleotides read TGTGCCAGCAGTTGGGGCAGTATGAACACTGAAGCTTTCTTT.